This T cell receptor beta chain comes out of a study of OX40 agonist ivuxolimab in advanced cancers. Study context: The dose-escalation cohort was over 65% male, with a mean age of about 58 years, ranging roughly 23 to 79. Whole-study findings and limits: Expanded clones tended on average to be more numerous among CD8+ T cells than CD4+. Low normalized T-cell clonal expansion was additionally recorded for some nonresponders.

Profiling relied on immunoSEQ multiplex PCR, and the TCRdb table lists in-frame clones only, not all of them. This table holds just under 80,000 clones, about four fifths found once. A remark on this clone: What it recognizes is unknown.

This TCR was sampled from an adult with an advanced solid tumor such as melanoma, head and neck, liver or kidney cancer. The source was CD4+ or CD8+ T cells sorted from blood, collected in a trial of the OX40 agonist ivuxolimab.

CDR3 sequence (DNA): TGTGCCAGCAGCTTAGCGCAGGGGAATGAGCAGTTCTTC. It translates to CASSLAQGNEQFF. J is TRBJ2-1 and V is TRBV7-2, with D perhaps TRBD1 (6 bases). The CDR3 is 13 residues long. The germline gives CDR1 SGHTA, CDR2 FQGNSA. The germline V and J ends were trimmed by 0 bases and 7 bases, with 7 bases remaining between them.